Described below is a single T cell receptor beta chain sequence and its context. Treatment described: oral pan-JAK inhibitor, 5-10 mg twice daily. The data originate from a study of CD8+ T cells in alopecia areata. RNA extraction and reverse transcription yielded cDNA as sequencing template. TCRdb keeps only in-frame clones here, not all; method: immunoSEQ multiplex PCR. The table lists about 180,000 clones, around 49% of them singletons, with around 10% in the top ten. V was shortened by 3 bases and J by 4 bases, with 7 bases between the two germline ends. CDR1 and CDR2 (germline): SNHLY, FYNNEI. CDR3 length: 12 residues.

The V gene is TRBV2, the J gene TRBJ2-7; D not resolved. The TCR comes from a human donor with alopecia areata. This specimen consisted of CD8+ T cells sorted from blood, obtained between weeks 51 and 54, from a patient treated with tofacitinib. CDR3 bases: TGTGCCAGCAGTGATCTAGGTTACGAGCAGTACTTC. It codes for CASSDLGYEQYF.